One and the same sample provided the 2 T cell receptor beta chains below, sequenced in a study of shared clonotypes between healthy human individuals (dated by TCRdb to between 2020 and 2021). Receptor amplification or capture employed the immunoSEQ multiplex PCR assay. In TCRdb, the immuneACCESS table is reduced to in-frame sequences with V and J assigned. These tables do not hold every clone; where another copy was compared, an unresolved V gene accounts for under half, and the others remain unexplained. Present in this sample are hundreds of thousands of clones, about 97% of which were seen just once. In total, the top ten clones hold about 0.32% of the sample. Sequences were obtained from memory CD8+ T cells sorted from blood. The label giving this sample's cell subset or site can be read as: CD45RO+ cells pooled with CCR7-negative TemRA cells. These receptors were collected from a man aged 25 to 40 in good health.

A single count supports this clone. This chain links TRBV5-1 with TRBJ2-7, with 8 positions matching TRBD1. CDR1 is SGHRS, CDR2 YFSETQ, per germline. The junction had 6 bases not matched to a gene; V was cut back by 1 base and J by 3 bases. This CDR3 spans 15 amino acids. The CDR3 loop is CASSLLRDRSYEQYF. The CDR3 nucleotides are TGCGCCAGCAGCTTGTTACGGGACAGGAGCTACGAGCAGTACTTC. Full variable domain (rest looked up from reference TRBV5-1 and TRBJ2-7): KAGVTQTPRYLIKTRGQQVTLSCSPISGHRSVSWYQQTPGQGLQFLFEYFSETQRNKGNFPGRFSGRQFSNSRSEMNVSTLELGDSALYLCASSLLRDRSYEQYFGPGTRLTVT.

The V and J genes are TRBV25-1 and TRBJ2-1; 7 bases agree with TRBD2. This CDR3 has 17 residues. Trimming removed 0 bases from V and 7 bases from J; junction bases left unmatched: 12. Germline V gene sequence: CDR1 MGHDK, CDR2 SYGVNS. Here the CDR3 reads CASSEYSRGLVGNEQFF. Written as DNA, the CDR3 is TGTGCCAGCAGTGAATATAGTCGAGGACTAGTAGGAAATGAGCAGTTCTTC. The full variable domain, its missing parts supplied by reference TRBV25-1 and TRBJ2-1, is EADIYQTPRYLVIGTGKKITLECSQTMGHDKMYWYQQDPGMELHLIHYSYGVNSTEKGDLSSESTVSRIRTEHFPLTLESARPSHTSQYLCASSEYSRGLVGNEQFFGPGTRLTVL.